The 29 T cell receptor beta chains reported below all come from one sample, sequenced in a study of vaccination and CD4 T cells after COVID-19. These receptors lack a known antigen. The Oncomine TCR Beta short-read assay generated sequence data from the DNA of cultured CD4+ T cells. TCRdb redid the calling of the PCR reads with MiXCR, one entry per CDR3 protein. Of 2,500 to 4,000 distinct CDR3 sequences listed, 60% to 80% are singletons. The treatment is: approximately nine-day PBMC culture with coronavirus spike peptide pools or control peptides (ViraFEST assay). Input material: CD4+ T cells from blood, cultured in vitro. Receptor source: a human donor who had recovered from COVID-19.

This chain uses TRBV20-1 with TRBJ1-2; D might be TRBD1 (5 bases). CDR3 size: 14 residues. Germline V gene lookup returns CDR1 DFQATT and CDR2 SNEGSKA (reference sequence). Trimming took 5 bases from V and 6 from J, leaving 19 bases between them. As DNA, the CDR3 is TGCAGTGCTCCTACGACAGTGCGAGGGAATGGCTACACCTTC. It encodes CSAPTTVRGNGYTF.

The V gene is TRBV2, the J gene TRBJ2-3; D is possibly TRBD1 or TRBD2 (5 bases each). The V gene lost 10 bases and the J gene lost 7 bases, with 12 bases spanning the gap. Germline values: CDR1 SNHLY, CDR2 FYNNEI. The CDR3 is made up of 11 amino acids. The CDR3 DNA follows: TGTGCCATCGAGAGGGGCAATACGCAGTATTTT. It encodes CAIERGNTQYF.

This chain links TRBV20-1 with TRBJ1-5; D might be TRBD1 (5 bases). CDR1 is DFQATT and CDR2 is SNEGSKA in the germline V gene (reference sequence). Deletions cut 7 bases from V and 6 bases from J, with 13 bases between. This CDR3 has 12 residues. The CDR3 region has the DNA TGCAGTGGGGCCTCAGGGACTCAGCCCCAGCATTTT. Its protein product is CSGASGTQPQHF.

The chain uses TRBV20-1 and TRBJ1-6; D not resolved. The length of the CDR3 is 19 residues. V lost 1 base, J lost 3 bases, and 22 bases lay in between. The germline V gene encodes CDR1 DFQATT and CDR2 SNEGSKA (reference sequence). CDR3 sequence: CSARGNKSRRSNYNSPLHF. In DNA form, the CDR3 reads TGCAGTGCTAGAGGAAACAAGAGCCGAAGGAGTAACTATAATTCACCCCTCCACTTT.

The chain combines TRBV24-1 with TRBJ2-3; 8 nucleotides agree with TRBD2. The CDR3 is made up of 22 amino acids. From germline, CDR1 is KGHDR and CDR2 SFDVKD. Trimming at V came to 5 bases and at J to 1 base, leaving 25 bases not matched to a gene. CDR3 DNA: TGTGCCACCAGTGGCCGGACAGCCGTAAAAGAGCGGGAGATGAAAGGCACAGATACGCAGTATTTT. Amino acid sequence: CATSGRTAVKEREMKGTDTQYF.

The J gene is TRBJ1-3, the V gene TRBV6-1; 11 bases match TRBD1. The CDR3 is 17 residues long. Germline values: CDR1 MNHNS, CDR2 SASEGT. Unmatched junction bases numbered 4, after V lost 1 base and J lost 2 bases. The DNA of the CDR3 is TGTGCCAGCAGTGAAGTCGGGACAGGGGGTACTGGAAACACCATATATTTT. Translated: CASSEVGTGGTGNTIYF.

The chain couples TRBV18 to TRBJ2-3, with 10 positions matching TRBD1. The germline V gene encodes CDR1 KGHSH and CDR2 LQKENI. This CDR3 is built from 17 residues. Trimming at V came to 0 bases and at J to 4 bases, leaving 7 bases not matched to a gene. CDR3 bases: TGTGCCAGCTCACCACCCGGGACAGGGGATATCGCAGATACGCAGTATTTT. This translates into CASSPPGTGDIADTQYF.

The chain is built from TRBV2 and TRBJ1-2; D is undetermined. Trimming removed 6 bases at V and 4 bases at J, with 12 bases between. CDR3 length: 13 residues. Germline V CDR1 and CDR2: SNHLY, FYNNEI. For the CDR3, the DNA is TGTGCCAGCAGGGCCGGGAGGTTCTATGGCTACACCTTC. Translated: CASRAGRFYGYTF.

The V call is TRBV20-1, the J call TRBJ2-3, with TRBD2 identical over 7 bases. The CDR3 covers 17 residues. Germline lookup yields CDR1 DFQATT and CDR2 SNEGSKA (reference sequence). V shed 1 base, J shed 1 base, and the junction held 11 bases outside the gene matches. CDR3 nucleotide sequence: TGCAGTGCTAGAGTCCTGGGGGGGGAGCGGGGCACAGATACGCAGTATTTT. Translated: CSARVLGGERGTDTQYF.

The J gene is TRBJ2-3, the V gene TRBV20-1; D tentatively reads TRBD1 or TRBD2 (5 bases each). V lost 7 bases and J 0 bases, leaving 14 bases between the germline ends. The CDR3 is 14 amino acids. The germline V gene has CDR1 DFQATT and CDR2 SNEGSKA (reference sequence). For the CDR3, the DNA is TGCAGTGTCTATCGGGGACCTAGCACAGATACGCAGTATTTT. Translation: CSVYRGPSTDTQYF.

This clonotype appeared once. The J gene is TRBJ1-2, the V gene TRBV12-3 or TRBV12-4, with D perhaps matching TRBD1 (6 bases). The CDR3 is 12 amino acids. The germline V and J ends were trimmed by 3 bases and 8 bases, with 10 bases remaining between them. CDR3 nucleotide sequence: TGTGCCAGCAGTTTGGACAGTATCGGCTACACCTTC. Its protein product is CASSLDSIGYTF.

The rearrangement uses TRBV30 and TRBJ1-5, with a tentative D call TRBD1 (5 bases). Per the germline V gene, CDR1 is GTSNPN and CDR2 is SVGIG (reference sequence). The CDR3 has 14 residues. Trimming removed 1 base at V and 3 bases at J, with 10 bases between. CDR3 loop: CAWSARGSNQPQHF. For the CDR3, the DNA is TGTGCCTGGAGTGCGCGGGGCTCCAATCAGCCCCAGCATTTT.

This chain uses TRBV6-5 with TRBJ1-2, with D tentatively TRBD1 (5 bases). The V end was cut by 2 bases, the J end by 6 bases, with 13 bases between. CDR3 length: 14 amino acids. CDR1 and CDR2 from the germline V gene are MNHEY and SVGAGI. CDR3 sequence reads: CASSYPGLIDGYTF. DNA of the CDR3: TGTGCCAGCAGTTACCCGGGACTGATCGATGGCTACACCTTC.

The V call is TRBV6-1, the J call TRBJ2-7; 7 bases fit TRBD1. Germline V gives CDR1 MNHNS, CDR2 SASEGT. The CDR3 is 15 amino acids. Losses at the gene ends were 5 bases for V and 0 bases for J; bases not matched to a gene: 7. DNA for the CDR3: TGTGCCAGCAGTCAAGGGACAGCGAGCTCCTACGAGCAGTACTTC. Translating gives CASSQGTASSYEQYF.

V gene TRBV14 combines with J gene TRBJ2-1, with 9 bases aligning to TRBD1. Trimming at V came to 0 bases and at J to 9 bases, leaving 12 bases not matched to a gene. CDR3 size: 17 residues. Germline CDR1 and CDR2: SGHDN and FVKESK. The CDR3 DNA is TGTGCCAGCAGCCAAGAAGTGGACAGGGGTGTTTTAGGTGAGCAGTTCTTC. The encoded protein is CASSQEVDRGVLGEQFF.

CDR3: CASSEWGDSNQPQHF. The CDR3 DNA reads TGTGCCAGCAGTGAGTGGGGGGATAGCAATCAGCCCCAGCATTTT. The chain recombines TRBV2 with TRBJ1-5; possibly TRBD1 for D (5 bases). Deletions cut 3 bases from V and 0 bases from J, with 9 bases between. Germline V lookup: CDR1 SNHLY, CDR2 FYNNEI. CDR3 length: 15 residues.

This chain connects TRBV10-3 to TRBJ2-2; no reliable D call. The germline gives CDR1 ENHRY, CDR2 SYGVKD. Trimming took off 8 bases at V and 0 bases at J, with 7 bases between the two ends. The CDR3 contains 13 residues. CDR3 in amino acids: CAIGLANTGELFF. The CDR3 bases are TGTGCCATCGGGCTGGCGAACACCGGGGAGCTGTTTTTT.

This chain links TRBV24-1 with TRBJ1-1; a weak D match, TRBD1 (6 bases). The germline V gene encodes CDR1 KGHDR and CDR2 SFDVKD. V lost 6 bases, J lost 1 base, and 20 bases lay in between. CDR3 size: 17 residues. The CDR3 nucleotides read TGTGCCACCAGTAACCCCCCTGGGAGAGGGGGGAACACTGAAGCTTTCTTT. Its translation is CATSNPPGRGGNTEAFF.

This chain links TRBV20-1 with TRBJ2-7; D is undetermined. The CDR3 length is 13 residues. Germline-derived CDR1 and CDR2 are DFQATT and SNEGSKA (reference sequence). V shed 6 bases and J shed 1 base, with 13 bases lying between them. CDR3 sequence reads: CSASVTVSYEQYF. DNA for the CDR3: TGCAGTGCGTCGGTAACAGTTTCCTACGAGCAGTACTTC.

The chain joins TRBV2 to TRBJ1-1; a weak D match, TRBD1 (5 bases). V lost 3 bases, J lost 8 bases, and 13 bases lay in between. The CDR3 contains 13 residues. The V gene's germline CDR1 is SNHLY and CDR2 FYNNEI. The CDR3 loop reads CASSDQLEGEAFF. CDR3 coding DNA: TGTGCCAGCAGTGACCAGCTGGAGGGGGAAGCTTTCTTT.

This chain connects TRBV5-1 to TRBJ2-3; a weak D match, TRBD2 (6 bases). The germline CDR1 and CDR2 sequences are SGHRS and YFSETQ. Trimming cost V 4 bases and J 1 base, with 10 bases left between them. CDR3 length: 14 residues. CDR3 DNA sequence: TGCGCCAGCAGCCGCGGGGATCGCACAGATACGCAGTATTTT. This codes for CASSRGDRTDTQYF.

A note on this clonotype: A read error may explain this, as a much larger clone is one base away. The CDR3 loop reads CSSVPLAGGADTQYF. CDR3 sequence (DNA): TGCAGTTCTGTTCCCTTAGCGGGGGGGGCAGATACGCAGTATTTT. V gene TRBV20-1 combines with J gene TRBJ2-3; 11 nucleotides match TRBD2. The V gene end was trimmed by 8 bases and the J gene end by 4 bases; junction bases not matched to a gene: 11. CDR3 length equals 15 residues. The germline V gene encodes CDR1 DFQATT and CDR2 SNEGSKA (reference sequence).

The rearrangement links TRBV19 to TRBJ1-4; maybe TRBD1 (5 bases). From germline, CDR1 is LNHDA and CDR2 SQIVND (reference sequence). Trimming left V 6 bases short and J 8 bases short, with 7 bases between. The CDR3 consists of 11 residues. Here the CDR3 reads CASRGEEKLFF. The CDR3 DNA reads TGTGCCAGTAGGGGGGAGGAAAAACTGTTTTTT.

This chain connects TRBV6-4 to TRBJ2-3, with D possibly being TRBD1 (6 bases). Trimming took 6 bases from V and 0 from J, leaving 13 bases between them. Germline V gives CDR1 MRHNA, CDR2 SNTAGT. The CDR3 contains 15 residues. This CDR3 is CASRMTGQSTDTQYF. CDR3 in DNA: TGTGCCAGCAGGATGACAGGTCAGAGCACAGATACGCAGTATTTT.

In its sample, this clonotype ranks as medium-sized. This chain links TRBV18 with TRBJ2-1; 7 bases line up with TRBD2. CDR3 length equals 14 residues. J gave up 8 bases and V 0 bases, and 4 bases lay outside the gene matches. Germline V CDR1 and CDR2: KGHSH, LQKENI. In DNA, the CDR3 is TGTGCCAGCTCACCACCTTGGGGGGGGGATGAGCAGTTCTTC. This encodes CASSPPWGGDEQFF. The full variable domain, with the rest looked up from reference TRBV18 and TRBJ2-1, is NAGVMQNPRHLVRRRGQEARLRCSPMKGHSHVYWYRQLPEEGLKFMVYLQKENIIDESGMPKERFSAEFPKEGPSILRIQQVVRGDSAAYFCASSPPWGGDEQFFGPGTRLTVL.

V gene TRBV30 combines with J gene TRBJ1-3; D is unresolved. The V gene lost 0 bases and the J gene lost 0 bases, with 9 bases spanning the gap. The CDR3 totals 15 residues. Germline assignment: CDR1 GTSNPN and CDR2 SVGIG (reference sequence). CDR3 amino acids: CAWSVGRASGNTIYF. In DNA form, the CDR3 reads TGTGCCTGGAGTGTAGGAAGGGCCTCTGGAAACACCATATATTTT. Drawing the rest from reference TRBV30 and TRBJ1-3, the complete variable domain is SQTIHQWPATLVQPVGSPLSLECTVEGTSNPNLYWYRQAAGRGLQLLFYSVGIGQISSEVPQNLSASRPQDRQFILSSKKLLLSDSGFYLCAWSVGRASGNTIYFGEGSWLTVV.

The rearrangement uses TRBV10-1 and TRBJ1-1; tentatively, D is TRBD1 (5 bases). The V end lost 4 bases, the J end lost 8 bases, and 26 bases lay between the germline ends. Germline V gene sequence: CDR1 WNHNN, CDR2 SYGVQD (reference sequence). CDR3 length equals 17 residues. DNA for the CDR3: TGCGCCAGCAGTGCGTTAACTCGTAGGGGCGCGGGGTGGGAAGCTTTCTTT. Encoded protein: CASSALTRRGAGWEAFF.

This clonotype is labeled as large. This CDR3 reads CSSVPLAGGTDTQYF. CDR3 DNA: TGCAGTTCTGTTCCCTTAGCGGGGGGGACAGATACGCAGTATTTT. This sequence joins TRBV20-1 and TRBJ2-3; 11 bases map to TRBD2. Germline loops: CDR1 DFQATT, CDR2 SNEGSKA (reference sequence). Germline trimming cut 8 bases from V and 3 bases from J; bases unmatched to any gene: 10. This CDR3 contains 15 residues.

This chain links TRBV20-1 with TRBJ1-4; D may be TRBD1 (5 bases). This CDR3 is 15 amino acids long. Germline V gene data show CDR1 as DFQATT and CDR2 as SNEGSKA (reference sequence). Trimming left V 1 base short and J 5 bases short, with 14 bases between. CDR3 sequence (DNA): TGCAGTGCTAGAGTATCCGGGACGGTAAATGAAAAACTGTTTTTT. It is translated as CSARVSGTVNEKLFF.